This record looks at one TCR beta chain sequence and its context. In the study's own analysis: Nucleated cell counts were estimated from reference gene primer amplification. Data came from immunoSEQ multiplex PCR; TCRdb stores just in-frame clones and leaves some out. V and J calls and clone size come straight from that table; D and trimming were deduced from the DNA. The sample lists 250,000 to 300,000 clones, approximately 81% occurring once. This entry comes from a study of blood T cell repertoires in COVID-19. Study details: Samples came from the United States, Italy and Spain, spanning acute and convalescent COVID-19. Sources were T cells, B-cell-depleted T cells, or PBMCs; the material itself was cDNA or gDNA.

Germline CDR1 reads MNHEY; CDR2 reads SVGAGI. The CDR3 sequence is 14 residues long. J gave up 2 bases and V 10 bases, and 6 bases lay outside the gene matches. This clonotype was obtained from a woman in her sixties with active or convalescent COVID-19. The chain is built from TRBV6-5 and TRBJ2-3, with 10 nucleotides matching TRBD2. The sequencing sample was made of peripheral blood. The CDR3 sequence: CAIKRGGPTDTQYF. CDR3 coding DNA: TGTGCCATTAAGCGGGGGGGGCCCACAGATACGCAGTATTTT.